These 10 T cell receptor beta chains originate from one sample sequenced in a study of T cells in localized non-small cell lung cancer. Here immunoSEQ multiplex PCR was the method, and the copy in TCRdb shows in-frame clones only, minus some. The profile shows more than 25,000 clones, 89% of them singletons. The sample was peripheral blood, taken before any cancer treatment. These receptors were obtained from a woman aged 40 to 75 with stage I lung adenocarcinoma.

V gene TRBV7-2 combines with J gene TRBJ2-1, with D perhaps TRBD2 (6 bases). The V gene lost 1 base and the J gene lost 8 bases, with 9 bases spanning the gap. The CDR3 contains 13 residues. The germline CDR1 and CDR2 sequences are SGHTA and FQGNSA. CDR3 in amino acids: CASSLGWEDEQFF. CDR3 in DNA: TGTGCCAGCAGCTTAGGCTGGGAGGATGAGCAGTTCTTC.

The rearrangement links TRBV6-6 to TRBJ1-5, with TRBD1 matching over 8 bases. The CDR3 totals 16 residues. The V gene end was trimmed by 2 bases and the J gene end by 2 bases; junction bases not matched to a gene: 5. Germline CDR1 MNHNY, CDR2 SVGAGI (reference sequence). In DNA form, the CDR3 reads TGTGCCAGCAGTTACACGACAGGGGCTGGCAATCAGCCCCAGCATTTT. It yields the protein CASSYTTGAGNQPQHF.

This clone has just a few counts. The chain's CDR3 is CASSGETVYNSPLHF. CDR3 DNA sequence: TGTGCCAGCAGTGGAGAGACAGTTTATAATTCACCCCTCCACTTT. V gene TRBV2 combines with J gene TRBJ1-6; a possible D gene is TRBD1 (5 bases). Trimming removed 4 bases at V and 4 bases at J, with 11 bases between. The germline gives CDR1 SNHLY, CDR2 FYNNEI. The CDR3 extends over 15 amino acids.

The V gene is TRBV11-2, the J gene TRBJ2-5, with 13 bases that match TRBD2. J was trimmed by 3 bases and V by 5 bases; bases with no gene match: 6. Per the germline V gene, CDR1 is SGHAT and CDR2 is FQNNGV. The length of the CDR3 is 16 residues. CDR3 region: CASSQGLAGQEETQYF. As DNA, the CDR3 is TGTGCCAGCAGCCAGGGACTAGCGGGACAGGAAGAGACCCAGTACTTC.

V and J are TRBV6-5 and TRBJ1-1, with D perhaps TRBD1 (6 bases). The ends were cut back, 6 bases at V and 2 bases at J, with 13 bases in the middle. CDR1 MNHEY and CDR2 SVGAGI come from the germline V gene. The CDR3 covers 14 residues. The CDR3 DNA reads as TGTGCCAGCAGACAGGGCGCTGGAAACACTGAAGCTTTCTTT. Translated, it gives CASRQGAGNTEAFF.

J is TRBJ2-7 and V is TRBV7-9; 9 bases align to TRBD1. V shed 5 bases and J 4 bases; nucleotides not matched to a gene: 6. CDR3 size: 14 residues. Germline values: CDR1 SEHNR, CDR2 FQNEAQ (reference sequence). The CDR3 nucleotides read TGTGCCAGCAGCCCAACAGGGGGCAGGTACGAGCAGTACTTC. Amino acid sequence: CASSPTGGRYEQYF.

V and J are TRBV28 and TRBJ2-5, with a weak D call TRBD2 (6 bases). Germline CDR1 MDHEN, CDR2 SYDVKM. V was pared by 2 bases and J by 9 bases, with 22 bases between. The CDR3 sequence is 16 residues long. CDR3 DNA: TGTGCCAGCAGTTTACTTGGGGGGTGGCAAGAGAGGGCCCAGTACTTC. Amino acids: CASSLLGGWQERAQYF.

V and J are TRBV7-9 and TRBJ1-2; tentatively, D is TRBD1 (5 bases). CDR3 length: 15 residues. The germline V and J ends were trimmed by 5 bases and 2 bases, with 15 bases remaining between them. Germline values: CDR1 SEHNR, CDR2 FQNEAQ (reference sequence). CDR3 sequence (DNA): TGTGCCAGCAGCGGAGGGGCCTTAGGGAACTATGGCTACACCTTC. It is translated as CASSGGALGNYGYTF.

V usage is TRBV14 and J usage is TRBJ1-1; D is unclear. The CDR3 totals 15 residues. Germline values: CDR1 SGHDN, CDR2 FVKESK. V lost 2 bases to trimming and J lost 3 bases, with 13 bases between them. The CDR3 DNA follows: TGTGCCAGCAGCCAATTCCACGGCTTCGACACTGAAGCTTTCTTT. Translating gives CASSQFHGFDTEAFF.

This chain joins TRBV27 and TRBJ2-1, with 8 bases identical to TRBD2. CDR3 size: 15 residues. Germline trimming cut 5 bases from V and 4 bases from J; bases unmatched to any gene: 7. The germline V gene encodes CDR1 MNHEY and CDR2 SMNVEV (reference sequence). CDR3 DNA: TGTGCCAGCAGTCTACCGGGACTAGGGTACAATGAGCAGTTCTTC. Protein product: CASSLPGLGYNEQFF.